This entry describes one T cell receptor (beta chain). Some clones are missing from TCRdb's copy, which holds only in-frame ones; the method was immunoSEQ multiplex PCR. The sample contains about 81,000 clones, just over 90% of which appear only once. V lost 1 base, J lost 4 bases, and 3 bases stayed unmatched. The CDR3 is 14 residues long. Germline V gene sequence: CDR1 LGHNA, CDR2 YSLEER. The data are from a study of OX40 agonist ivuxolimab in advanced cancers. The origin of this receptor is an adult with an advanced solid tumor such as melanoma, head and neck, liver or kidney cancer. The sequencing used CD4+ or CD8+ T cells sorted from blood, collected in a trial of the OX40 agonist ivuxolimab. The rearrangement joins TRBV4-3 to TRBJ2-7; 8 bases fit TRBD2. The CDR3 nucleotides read TGCGCCAGCAGCCAAGCGGGGGGGCGTTACGAGCAGTACTTC. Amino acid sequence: CASSQAGGRYEQYF.